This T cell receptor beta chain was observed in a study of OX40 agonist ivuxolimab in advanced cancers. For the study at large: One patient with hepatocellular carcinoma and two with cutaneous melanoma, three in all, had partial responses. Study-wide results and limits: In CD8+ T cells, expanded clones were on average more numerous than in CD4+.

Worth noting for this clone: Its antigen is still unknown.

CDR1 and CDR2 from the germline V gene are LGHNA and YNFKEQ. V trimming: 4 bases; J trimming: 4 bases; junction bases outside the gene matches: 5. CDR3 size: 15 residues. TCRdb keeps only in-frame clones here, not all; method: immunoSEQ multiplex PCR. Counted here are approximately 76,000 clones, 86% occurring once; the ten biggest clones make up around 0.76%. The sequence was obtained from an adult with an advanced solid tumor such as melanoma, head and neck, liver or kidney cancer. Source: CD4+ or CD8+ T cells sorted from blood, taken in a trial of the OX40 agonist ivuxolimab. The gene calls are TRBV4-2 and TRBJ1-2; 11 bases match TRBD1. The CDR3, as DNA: TGTGCCAGCAGCCGTGGACAGGGGGCCCTCTATGGCTACACCTTC. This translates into CASSRGQGALYGYTF.